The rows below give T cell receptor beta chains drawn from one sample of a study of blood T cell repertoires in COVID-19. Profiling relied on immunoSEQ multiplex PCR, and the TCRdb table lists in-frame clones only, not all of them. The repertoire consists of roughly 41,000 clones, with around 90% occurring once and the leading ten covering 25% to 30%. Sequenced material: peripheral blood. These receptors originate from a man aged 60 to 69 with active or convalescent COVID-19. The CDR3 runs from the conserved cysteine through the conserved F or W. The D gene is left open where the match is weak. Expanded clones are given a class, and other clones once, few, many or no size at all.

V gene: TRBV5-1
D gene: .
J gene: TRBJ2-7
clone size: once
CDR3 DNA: TGCGCCAGCAGCGAAACTAGTCTCTCCTACGAGCAGTACTTC
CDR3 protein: CASSETSLSYEQYF

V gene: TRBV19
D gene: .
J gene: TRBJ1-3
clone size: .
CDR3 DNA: TGTGCCAGTAGGGACGGCGGGGCTGGGGACACCATATATTTT
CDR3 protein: CASRDGGAGDTIYF

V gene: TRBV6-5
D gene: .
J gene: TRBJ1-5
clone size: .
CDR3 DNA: TGTGCCAGCAGGGCTTATAGCAATCAGCCCCAGCATTTT
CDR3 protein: CASRAYSNQPQHF

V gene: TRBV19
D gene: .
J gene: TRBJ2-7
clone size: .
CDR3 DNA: TGTGCCAGTAGTACTACCCGAGGAGGGGCCCCATACGAGCAGTACTTC
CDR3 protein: CASSTTRGGAPYEQYF

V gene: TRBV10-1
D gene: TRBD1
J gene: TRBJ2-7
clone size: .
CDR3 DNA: TGCGCCAGCAGTCACGGACAGGGAATTAAGGACGAGCAGTACTTC
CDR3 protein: CASSHGQGIKDEQYF

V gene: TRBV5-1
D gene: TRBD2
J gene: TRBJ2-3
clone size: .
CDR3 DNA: TGCGCCAGCAGCCCACTAGCGGGAGCAACAGATACGCAGTATTTT
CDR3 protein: CASSPLAGATDTQYF

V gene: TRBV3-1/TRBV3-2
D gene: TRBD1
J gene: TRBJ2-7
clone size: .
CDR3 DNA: TGTGCCAGCAGCCAAGGGGGTGGGACAGGAGGGCAGTACTTC
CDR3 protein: CASSQGGGTGGQYF

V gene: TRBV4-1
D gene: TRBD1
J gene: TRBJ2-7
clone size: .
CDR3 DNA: TGCGCCAGCAGCCACGGACAGGTTAGCTCCTACGAGCAGTACTTC
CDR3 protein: CASSHGQVSSYEQYF

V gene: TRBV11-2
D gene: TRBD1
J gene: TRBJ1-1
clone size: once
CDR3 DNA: TGTGCCAGCAGCTTAGAAAGGGGGCAGGGCTGGACTGAAGCTTTCTTT
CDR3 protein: CASSLERGQGWTEAFF

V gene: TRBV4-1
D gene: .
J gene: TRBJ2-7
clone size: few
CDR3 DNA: TGCGCCAGCAGCTCCCGACCTAGCTCCTACGAGCAGTACTTC
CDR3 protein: CASSSRPSSYEQYF

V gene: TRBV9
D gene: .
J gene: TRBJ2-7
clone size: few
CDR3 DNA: TGTGCCAGCAGCGTAGATGGGACATCGTCCTACGAGCAGTACTTC
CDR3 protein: CASSVDGTSSYEQYF

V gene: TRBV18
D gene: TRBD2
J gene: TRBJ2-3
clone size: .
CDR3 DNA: TGTGCCAGCTCACCAGTAGCGGGAGGGCCAGATACGCAGTATTTT
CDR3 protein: CASSPVAGGPDTQYF

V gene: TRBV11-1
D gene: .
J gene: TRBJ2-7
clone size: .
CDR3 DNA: TGTGCCAGCAGCTTAGGAGCGGGCCAGTCCTACGAGCAGTACTTC
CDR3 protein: CASSLGAGQSYEQYF

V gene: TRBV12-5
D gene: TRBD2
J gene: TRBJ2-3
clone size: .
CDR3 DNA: TGTGCTAGTGGTTTGTCCGGGACTAGCGGAAATACGCAGTATTTT
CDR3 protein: CASGLSGTSGNTQYF

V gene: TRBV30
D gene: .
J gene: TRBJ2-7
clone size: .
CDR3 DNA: TGTGCCTGGAGTGAGCAGGGCATCGAGCAGTACTTC
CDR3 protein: CAWSEQGIEQYF

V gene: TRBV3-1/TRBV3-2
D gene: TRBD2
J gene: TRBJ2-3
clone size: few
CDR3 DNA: TGTGCCAGCAGCCCCCGGGGGGGCCTCACAGATACGCAGTATTTT
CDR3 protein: CASSPRGGLTDTQYF

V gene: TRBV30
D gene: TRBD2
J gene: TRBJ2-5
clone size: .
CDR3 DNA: TGTGCGGCGTCTAGCGGGGGGAAAGAGACCCAGTACTTC
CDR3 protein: CAASSGGKETQYF

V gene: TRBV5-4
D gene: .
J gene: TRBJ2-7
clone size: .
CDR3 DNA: TGTGCCAGCAGCGGACCCCGGGACTTAGCCTACGAGCAGTACTTC
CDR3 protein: CASSGPRDLAYEQYF

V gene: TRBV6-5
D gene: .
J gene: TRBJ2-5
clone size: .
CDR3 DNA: TGTGCCAGCAGGGCCCTCTTGGGAGGAGGGGAGACCCAGTACTTC
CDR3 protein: CASRALLGGGETQYF

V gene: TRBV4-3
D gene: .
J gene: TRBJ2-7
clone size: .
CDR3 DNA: TGCGCCAGCAGCCTGGGGAGGGACAACGGATACGAGCAGTACTTC
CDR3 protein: CASSLGRDNGYEQYF

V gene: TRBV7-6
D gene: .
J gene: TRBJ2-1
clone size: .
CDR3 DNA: TGTGCCAGCAGCTTAAGCCTTTACAATGAGCAGTTCTTC
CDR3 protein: CASSLSLYNEQFF

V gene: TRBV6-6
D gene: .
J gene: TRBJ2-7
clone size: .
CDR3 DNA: TGTGCCAGCAGTTCACCACAGGGATACGAGCAGTACTTC
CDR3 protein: CASSSPQGYEQYF

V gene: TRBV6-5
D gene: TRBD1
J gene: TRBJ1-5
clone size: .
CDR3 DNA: TGTGCCAGCAGTTCGACCGACAGGGTGGATCAGCCCCAGCATTTT
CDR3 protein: CASSSTDRVDQPQHF

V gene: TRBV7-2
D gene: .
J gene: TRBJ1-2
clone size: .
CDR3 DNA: TGTGCCAGCAGCCAGGGATTTTATGGCTACACCTTC
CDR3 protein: CASSQGFYGYTF

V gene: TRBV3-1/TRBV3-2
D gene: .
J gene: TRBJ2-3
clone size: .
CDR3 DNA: TGTGCCAGCAGCCAACGCGGGGAAGGAGATACGCAGTATTTT
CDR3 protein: CASSQRGEGDTQYF

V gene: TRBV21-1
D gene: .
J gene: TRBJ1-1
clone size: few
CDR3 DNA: TGTGCCAGCAGCCCACGGGGGAACACTGAAGCTTTCTTT
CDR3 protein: CASSPRGNTEAFF

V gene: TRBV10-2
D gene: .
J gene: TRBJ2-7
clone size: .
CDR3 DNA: TGCGCCAGCTCCCAGGGTCTCTACGAGCAGTACTTC
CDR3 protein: CASSQGLYEQYF

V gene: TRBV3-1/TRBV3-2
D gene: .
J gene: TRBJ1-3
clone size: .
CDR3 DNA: TGTGCCAGCAGCCTGACAGCCAACTCTGGAAACACCATATATTTT
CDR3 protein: CASSLTANSGNTIYF

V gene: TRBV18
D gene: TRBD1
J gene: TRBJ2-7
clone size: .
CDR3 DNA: TGTGCCAGCTCACCTTACGGACAGGGTTCCAACGAGCAGTACTTC
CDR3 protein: CASSPYGQGSNEQYF

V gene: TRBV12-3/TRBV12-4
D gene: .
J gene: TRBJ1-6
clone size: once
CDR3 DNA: TGTGCCAGCAGTATCGACCGGGATACACCCCTCCACTTT
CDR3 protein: CASSIDRDTPLHF

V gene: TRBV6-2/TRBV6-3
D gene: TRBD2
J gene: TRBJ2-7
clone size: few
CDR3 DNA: TGTGCCAGCAGTTACCCGACGGGCGGGAGGGCCCTCTCCTACGAGCAGTACTTC
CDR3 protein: CASSYPTGGRALSYEQYF

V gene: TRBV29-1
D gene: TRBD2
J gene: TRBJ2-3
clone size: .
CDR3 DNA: TGCAGCGTTGTCGGGAGGGCCACAGATACGCAGTATTTT
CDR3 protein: CSVVGRATDTQYF

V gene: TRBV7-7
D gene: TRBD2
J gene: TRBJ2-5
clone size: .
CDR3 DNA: TGTGCCGTTCTAGCGGTGGAGACCCAGTACTTC
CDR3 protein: CAVLAVETQYF

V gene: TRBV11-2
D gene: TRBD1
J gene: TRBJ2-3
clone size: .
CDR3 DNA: TGTGCCAGCAGCTCCGGACAGGGCAGCACAGATACGCAGTATTTT
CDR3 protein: CASSSGQGSTDTQYF

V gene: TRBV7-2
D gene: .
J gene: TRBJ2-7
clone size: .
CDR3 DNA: TGTGCCAGCAGCTTTGGTGCCTATCGTACCTACGAGCAGTACTTC
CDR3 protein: CASSFGAYRTYEQYF

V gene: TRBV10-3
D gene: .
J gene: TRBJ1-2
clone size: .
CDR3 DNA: TGTGCCATCAGTACTGACGGGAATGGCTACACCTTC
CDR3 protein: CAISTDGNGYTF

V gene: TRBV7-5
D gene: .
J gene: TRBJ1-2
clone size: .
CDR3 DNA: TGTGCCAGAAGCCCGGAGGTCCCCGGGACAGGCTATGGCTACACCTTC
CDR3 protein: CARSPEVPGTGYGYTF

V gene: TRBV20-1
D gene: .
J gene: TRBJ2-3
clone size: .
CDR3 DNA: TGCAGTGCTAGTGCGCGGGCACCTAGCACAGATACGCAGTATTTT
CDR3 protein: CSASARAPSTDTQYF

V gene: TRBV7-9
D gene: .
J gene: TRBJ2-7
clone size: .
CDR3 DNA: TGTGCCAGCACCTATCCCCCGGGTTACCACGAGCAGTACTTC
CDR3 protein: CASTYPPGYHEQYF

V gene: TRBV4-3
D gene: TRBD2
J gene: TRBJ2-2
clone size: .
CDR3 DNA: TGCGCCAGCAGCCAACTAAGCGGGAGTCTGACCGGGGAGCTGTTTTTT
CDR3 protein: CASSQLSGSLTGELFF

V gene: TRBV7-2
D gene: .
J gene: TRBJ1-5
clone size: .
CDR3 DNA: TGTGCCAGCAGCCAACTCCCGGGACACATTAGCAATCAGCCCCAGCATTTT
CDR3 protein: CASSQLPGHISNQPQHF

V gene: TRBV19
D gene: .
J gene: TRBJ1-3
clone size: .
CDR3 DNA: TGTGCCAGTAGTACAAACAGGGCCTCTGGAAACACCATATATTTT
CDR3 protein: CASSTNRASGNTIYF

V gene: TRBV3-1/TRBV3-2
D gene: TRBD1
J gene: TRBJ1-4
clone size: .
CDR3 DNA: TGTGCCAGCAGCCAAGCCAGGGGACAGGGTAATGAAAAACTGTTTTTT
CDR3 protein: CASSQARGQGNEKLFF

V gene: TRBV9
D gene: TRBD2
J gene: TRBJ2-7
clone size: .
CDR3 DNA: TGTGCCAGCAGCGCGCTAGCGGGAGCGGGCTACGAGCAGTACTTC
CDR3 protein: CASSALAGAGYEQYF

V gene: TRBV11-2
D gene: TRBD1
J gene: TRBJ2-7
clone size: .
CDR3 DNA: TGTGCCAGCAGCGACACCGGGACAGGCGTTTACCTTGCCTACGAGCAGTACTTC
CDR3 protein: CASSDTGTGVYLAYEQYF

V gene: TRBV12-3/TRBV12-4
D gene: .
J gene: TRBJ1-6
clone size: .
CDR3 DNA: TGTGCCAGCAGCCCTAGGAGGGATTCACCCCTCCACTTT
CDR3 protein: CASSPRRDSPLHF

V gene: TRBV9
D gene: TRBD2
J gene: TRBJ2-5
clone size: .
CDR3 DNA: TGTGCCAGCAGCCCCCGAGCGGGAGGTACCCGTGGGGAGACCCAGTACTTC
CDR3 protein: CASSPRAGGTRGETQYF

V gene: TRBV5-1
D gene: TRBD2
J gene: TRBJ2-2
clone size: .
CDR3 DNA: TGCGCCAGCAGCTTGGAACCCCTTCAAGCGGGGTACGGGGAGCTGTTTTTT
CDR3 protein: CASSLEPLQAGYGELFF

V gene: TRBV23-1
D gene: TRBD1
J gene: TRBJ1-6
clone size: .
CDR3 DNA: TGCGCCAGCAGTCAATGGAAATATACAGGGGATAATTCACCCCTCCACTTT
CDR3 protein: CASSQWKYTGDNSPLHF

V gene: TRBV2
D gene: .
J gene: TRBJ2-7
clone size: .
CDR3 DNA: TGTGCCAGCTTAGGAACGGGTTCCGAGCAGTACTTC
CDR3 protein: CASLGTGSEQYF

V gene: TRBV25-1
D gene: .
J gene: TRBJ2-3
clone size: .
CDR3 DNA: TGTGCCAGCAGTGATAGTCGGGTTTTGGATACGCAGTATTTT
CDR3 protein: CASSDSRVLDTQYF

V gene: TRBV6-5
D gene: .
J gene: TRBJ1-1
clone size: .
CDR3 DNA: TGTGCCAGCGGGGAGTTTTATACTGAAGCTTTCTTT
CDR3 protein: CASGEFYTEAFF

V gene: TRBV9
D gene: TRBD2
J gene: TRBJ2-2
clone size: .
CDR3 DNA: TGTGCCAGCAGCGCCCAGACCACCGGGACTAGAGGGACCGGGGAGCTGTTTTTT
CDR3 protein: CASSAQTTGTRGTGELFF

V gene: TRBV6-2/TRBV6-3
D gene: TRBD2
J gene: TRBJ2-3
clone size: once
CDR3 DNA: TGTGCCAGCAGCCTGGGACTAGCGGCCAGCACAGATACGCAGTATTTT
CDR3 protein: CASSLGLAASTDTQYF

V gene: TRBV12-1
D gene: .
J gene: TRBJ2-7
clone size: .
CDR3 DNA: TGTGCCAGCAGCTTTGTGTTGGGCGTCGAGCAGTACTTC
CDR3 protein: CASSFVLGVEQYF

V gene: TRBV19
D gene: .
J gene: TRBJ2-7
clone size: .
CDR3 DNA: TGTGCCAGTAGTATCCCCGGACAGCTTGGCGAGCAGTACTTC
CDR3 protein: CASSIPGQLGEQYF